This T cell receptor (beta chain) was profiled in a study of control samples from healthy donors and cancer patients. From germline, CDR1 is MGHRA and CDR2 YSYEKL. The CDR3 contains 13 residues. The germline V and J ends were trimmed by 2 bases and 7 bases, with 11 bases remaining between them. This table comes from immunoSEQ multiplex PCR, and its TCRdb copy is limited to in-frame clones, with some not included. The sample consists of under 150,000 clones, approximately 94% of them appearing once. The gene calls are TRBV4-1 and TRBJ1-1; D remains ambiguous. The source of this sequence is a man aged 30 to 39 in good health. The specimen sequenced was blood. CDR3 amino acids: CASSQLAGHEAFF. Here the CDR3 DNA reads TGCGCCAGCAGCCAATTAGCGGGCCATGAAGCTTTCTTT.